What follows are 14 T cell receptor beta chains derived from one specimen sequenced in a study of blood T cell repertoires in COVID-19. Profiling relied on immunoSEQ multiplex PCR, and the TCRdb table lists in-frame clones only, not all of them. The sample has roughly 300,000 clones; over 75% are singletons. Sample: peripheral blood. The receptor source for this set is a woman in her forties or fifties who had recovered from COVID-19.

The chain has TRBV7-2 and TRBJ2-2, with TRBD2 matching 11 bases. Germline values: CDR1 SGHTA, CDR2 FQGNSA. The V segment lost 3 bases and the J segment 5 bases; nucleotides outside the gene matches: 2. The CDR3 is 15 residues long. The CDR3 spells CASSFPSGGTGELFF. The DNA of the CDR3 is TGTGCCAGCAGCTTTCCTAGCGGGGGGACCGGGGAGCTGTTTTTT.

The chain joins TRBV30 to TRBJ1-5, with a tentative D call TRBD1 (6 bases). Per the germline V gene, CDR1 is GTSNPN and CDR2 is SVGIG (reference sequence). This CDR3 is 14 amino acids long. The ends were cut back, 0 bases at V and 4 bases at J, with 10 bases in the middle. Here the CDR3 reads CAWSVGQTNQPQHF. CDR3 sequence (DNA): TGTGCCTGGAGTGTTGGACAGACAAATCAGCCCCAGCATTTT.

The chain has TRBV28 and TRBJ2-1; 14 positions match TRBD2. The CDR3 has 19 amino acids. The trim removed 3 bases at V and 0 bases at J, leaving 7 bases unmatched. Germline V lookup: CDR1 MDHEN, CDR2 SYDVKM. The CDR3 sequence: CASSFGTSGSYNSYNEQFF. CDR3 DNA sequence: TGTGCCAGCAGTTTTGGGACTAGCGGGAGCTACAACTCCTACAATGAGCAGTTCTTC.

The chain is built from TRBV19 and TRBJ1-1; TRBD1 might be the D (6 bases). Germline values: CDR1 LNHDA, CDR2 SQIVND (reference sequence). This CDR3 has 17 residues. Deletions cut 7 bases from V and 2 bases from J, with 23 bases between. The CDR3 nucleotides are TGTGCCAGTAACCCCGGCAGGGGAAAATTTATTAACACTGAAGCTTTCTTT. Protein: CASNPGRGKFINTEAFF.

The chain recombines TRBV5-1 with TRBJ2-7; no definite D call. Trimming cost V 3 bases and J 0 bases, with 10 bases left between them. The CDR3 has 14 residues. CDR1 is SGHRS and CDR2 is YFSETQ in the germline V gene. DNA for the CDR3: TGCGCCAGCAGCTCCAGGATGAGCTCCTACGAGCAGTACTTC. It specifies CASSSRMSSYEQYF.

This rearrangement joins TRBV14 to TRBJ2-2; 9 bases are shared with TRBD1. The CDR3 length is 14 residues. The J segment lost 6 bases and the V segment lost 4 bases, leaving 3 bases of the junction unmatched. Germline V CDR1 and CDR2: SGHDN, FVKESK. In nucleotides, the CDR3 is TGTGCCAGCAGCCCCTGGGACAGGGCCGGGGAGCTGTTTTTT. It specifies CASSPWDRAGELFF.

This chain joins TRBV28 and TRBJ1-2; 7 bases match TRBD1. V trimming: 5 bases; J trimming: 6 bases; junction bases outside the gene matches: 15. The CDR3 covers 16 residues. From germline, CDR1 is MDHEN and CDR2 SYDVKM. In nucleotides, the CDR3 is TGTGCCAGCAGTGCCCAGGACAGGAGGGACCTCGATGGCTACACCTTC. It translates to CASSAQDRRDLDGYTF.

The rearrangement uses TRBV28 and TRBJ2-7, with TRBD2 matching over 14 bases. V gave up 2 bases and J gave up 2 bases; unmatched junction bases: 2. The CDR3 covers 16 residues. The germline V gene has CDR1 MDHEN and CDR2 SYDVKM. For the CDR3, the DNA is TGTGCCAGCAGTTTAGGACTAGCGGGGGGTCCCTACGAGCAGTACTTC. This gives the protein CASSLGLAGGPYEQYF.

CDR3 sequence reads: CSVAYGGANEKLFF. As DNA, the CDR3 is TGCAGCGTTGCCTACGGGGGGGCTAATGAAAAACTGTTTTTT. V is TRBV29-1 and J is TRBJ1-4; D perhaps matches TRBD1 (5 bases). CDR3 length equals 14 residues. Between the trimmed V and J ends, which lost 4 bases and 3 bases, there was a span of 12 bases. CDR1 SQVTM and CDR2 ANQGSEA come from the germline V gene.

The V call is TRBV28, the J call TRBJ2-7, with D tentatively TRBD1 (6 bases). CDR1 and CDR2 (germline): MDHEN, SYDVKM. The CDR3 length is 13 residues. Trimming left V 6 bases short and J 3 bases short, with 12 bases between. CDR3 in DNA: TGTGCCAGCAGCCAAGGACAGTTCTACGAGCAGTACTTC. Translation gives CASSQGQFYEQYF. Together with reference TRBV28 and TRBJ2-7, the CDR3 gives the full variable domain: DVKVTQSSRYLVKRTGEKVFLECVQDMDHENMFWYRQDPGLGLRLIYFSYDVKMKEKGDIPEGYSVSREKKERFSLILESASTNQTSMYLCASSQGQFYEQYFGPGTRLTVT.

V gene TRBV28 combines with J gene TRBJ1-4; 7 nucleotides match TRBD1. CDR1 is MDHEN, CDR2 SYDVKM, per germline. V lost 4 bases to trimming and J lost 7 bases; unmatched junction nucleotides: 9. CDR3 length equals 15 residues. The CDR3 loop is CASSSTGTAVEKLFF. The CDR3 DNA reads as TGTGCCAGCAGTTCCACCGGGACAGCGGTTGAAAAACTGTTTTTT.

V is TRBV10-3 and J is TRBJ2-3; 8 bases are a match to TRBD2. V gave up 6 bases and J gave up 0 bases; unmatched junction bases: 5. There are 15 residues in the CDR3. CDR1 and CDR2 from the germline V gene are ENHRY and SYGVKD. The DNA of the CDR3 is TGTGCCATCAGATCCGGGACTAGTAGCACAGATACGCAGTATTTT. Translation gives CAIRSGTSSTDTQYF.

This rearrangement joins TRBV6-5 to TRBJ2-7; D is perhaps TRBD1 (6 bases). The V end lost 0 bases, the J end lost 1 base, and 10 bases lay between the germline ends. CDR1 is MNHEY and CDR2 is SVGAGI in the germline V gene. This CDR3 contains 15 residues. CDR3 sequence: CASSYSSQGSYEQYF. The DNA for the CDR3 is TGTGCCAGCAGTTACTCGTCACAGGGTTCCTACGAGCAGTACTTC.

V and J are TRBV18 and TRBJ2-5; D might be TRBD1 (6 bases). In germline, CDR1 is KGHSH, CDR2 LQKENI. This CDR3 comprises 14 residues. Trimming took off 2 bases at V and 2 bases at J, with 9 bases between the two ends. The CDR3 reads CASSPSGTQETQYF. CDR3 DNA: TGTGCCAGCTCACCATCCGGGACACAAGAGACCCAGTACTTC.